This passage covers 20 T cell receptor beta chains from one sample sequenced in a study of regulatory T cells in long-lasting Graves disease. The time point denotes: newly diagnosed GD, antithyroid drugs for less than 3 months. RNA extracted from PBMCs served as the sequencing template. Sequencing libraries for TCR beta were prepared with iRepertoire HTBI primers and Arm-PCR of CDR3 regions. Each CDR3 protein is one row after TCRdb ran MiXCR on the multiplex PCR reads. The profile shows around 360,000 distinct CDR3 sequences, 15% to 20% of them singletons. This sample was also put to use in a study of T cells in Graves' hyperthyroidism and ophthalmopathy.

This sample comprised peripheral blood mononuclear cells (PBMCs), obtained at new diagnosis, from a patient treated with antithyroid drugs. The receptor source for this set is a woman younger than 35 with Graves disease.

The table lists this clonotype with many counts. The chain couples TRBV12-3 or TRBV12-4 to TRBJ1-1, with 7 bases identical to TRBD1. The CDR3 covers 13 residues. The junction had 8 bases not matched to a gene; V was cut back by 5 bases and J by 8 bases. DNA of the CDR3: TGTGCCAGCAGTCCCGGAGGGGGACAGGAAGCTTTCTTT. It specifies CASSPGGGQEAFF.

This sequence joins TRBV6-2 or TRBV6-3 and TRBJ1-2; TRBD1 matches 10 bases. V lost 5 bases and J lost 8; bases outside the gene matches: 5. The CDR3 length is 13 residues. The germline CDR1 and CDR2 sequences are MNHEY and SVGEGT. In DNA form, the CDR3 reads TGTGCCAGCAGTGAAGGGACAGGGGACGGCTACACCTTC. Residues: CASSEGTGDGYTF.

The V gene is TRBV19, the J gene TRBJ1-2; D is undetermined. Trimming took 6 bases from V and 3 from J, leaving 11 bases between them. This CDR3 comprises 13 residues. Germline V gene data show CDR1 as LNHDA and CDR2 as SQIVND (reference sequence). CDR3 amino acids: CASSPTLHYGYTF. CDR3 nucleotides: TGTGCCAGTAGCCCGACGTTACACTATGGCTACACCTTC. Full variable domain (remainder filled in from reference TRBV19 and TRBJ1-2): DGGITQSPKYLFRKEGQNVTLSCEQNLNHDAMYWYRQDPGQGLRLIYYSQIVNDFQKGDIAEGYSVSREKKESFPLTVTSAQKNPTAFYLCASSPTLHYGYTFGSGTRLTVV.

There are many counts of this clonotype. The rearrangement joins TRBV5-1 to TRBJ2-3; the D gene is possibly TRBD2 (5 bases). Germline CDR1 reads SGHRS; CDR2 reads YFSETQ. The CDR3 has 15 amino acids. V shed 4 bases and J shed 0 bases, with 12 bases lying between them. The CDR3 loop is CASSTGLGSTDTQYF. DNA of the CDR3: TGCGCCAGCAGCACCGGACTTGGGAGCACAGATACGCAGTATTTT.

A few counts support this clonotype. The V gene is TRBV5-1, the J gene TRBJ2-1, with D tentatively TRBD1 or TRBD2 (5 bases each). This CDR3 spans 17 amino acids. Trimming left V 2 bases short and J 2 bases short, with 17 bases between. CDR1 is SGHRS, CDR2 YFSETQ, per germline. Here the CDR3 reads CASSLGDPPRAYNEQFF. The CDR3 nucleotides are TGCGCCAGCAGCTTAGGGGACCCCCCTAGGGCCTACAATGAGCAGTTCTTC.

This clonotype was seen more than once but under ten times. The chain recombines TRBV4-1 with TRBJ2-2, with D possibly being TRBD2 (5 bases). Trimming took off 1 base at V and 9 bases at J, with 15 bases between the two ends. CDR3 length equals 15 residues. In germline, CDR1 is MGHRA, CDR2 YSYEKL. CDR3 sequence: CASSQGSGLTRELFF. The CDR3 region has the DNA TGCGCCAGCAGCCAAGGGTCAGGACTTACTAGGGAGCTGTTTTTT.

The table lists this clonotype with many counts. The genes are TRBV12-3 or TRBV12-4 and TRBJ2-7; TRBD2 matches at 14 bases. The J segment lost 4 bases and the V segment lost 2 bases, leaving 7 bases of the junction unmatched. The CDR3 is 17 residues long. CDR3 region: CASSLTGRTSGRYEQYF. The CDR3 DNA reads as TGTGCCAGCAGTTTAACTGGTAGGACTAGCGGGAGGTACGAGCAGTACTTC.

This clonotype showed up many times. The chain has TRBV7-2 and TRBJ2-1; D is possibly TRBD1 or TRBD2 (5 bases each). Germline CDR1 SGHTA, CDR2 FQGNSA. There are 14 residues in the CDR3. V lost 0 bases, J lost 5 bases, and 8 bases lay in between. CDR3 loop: CASSLARDHNEQFF. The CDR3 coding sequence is TGTGCCAGCAGCTTAGCCCGGGACCACAATGAGCAGTTCTTC. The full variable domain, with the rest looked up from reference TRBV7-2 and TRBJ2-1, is GAGVSQSPSNKVTEKGKDVELRCDPISGHTALYWYRQSLGQGLEFLIYFQGNSAPDKSGLPSDRFSAERTGGSVSTLTIQRTQQEDSAVYLCASSLARDHNEQFFGPGTRLTVL.

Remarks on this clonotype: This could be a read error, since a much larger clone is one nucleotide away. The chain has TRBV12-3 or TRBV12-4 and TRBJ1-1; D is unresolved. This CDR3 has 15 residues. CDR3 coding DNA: TGTGCCAGCAGTTTAAGAGGGCTTCCGAACACTGAAACTTTCTTT. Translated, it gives CASSLRGLPNTETFF.

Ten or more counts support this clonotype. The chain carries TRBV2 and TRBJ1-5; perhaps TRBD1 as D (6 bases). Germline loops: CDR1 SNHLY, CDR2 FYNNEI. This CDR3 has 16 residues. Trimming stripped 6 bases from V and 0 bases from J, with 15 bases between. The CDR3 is CASSQDSSNSNQPQHF. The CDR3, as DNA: TGTGCCAGCAGCCAGGACAGTTCTAATAGCAATCAGCCCCAGCATTTT.

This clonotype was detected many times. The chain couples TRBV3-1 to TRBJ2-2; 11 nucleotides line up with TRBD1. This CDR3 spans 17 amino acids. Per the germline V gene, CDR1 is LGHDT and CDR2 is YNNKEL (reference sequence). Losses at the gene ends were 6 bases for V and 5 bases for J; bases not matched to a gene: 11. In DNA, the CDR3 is TGTGCCAGCAGGCCCCTCCCGGGACAGGGGGAGACCGGGGAGCTGTTTTTT. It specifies CASRPLPGQGETGELFF.

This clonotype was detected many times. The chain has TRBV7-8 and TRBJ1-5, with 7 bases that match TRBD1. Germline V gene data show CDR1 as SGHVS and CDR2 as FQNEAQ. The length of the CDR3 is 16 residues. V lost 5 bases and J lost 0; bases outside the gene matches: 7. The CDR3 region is CASSLGTVNSNQPQHF. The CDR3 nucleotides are TGTGCCAGCAGCCTTGGGACAGTGAATAGCAATCAGCCCCAGCATTTT.

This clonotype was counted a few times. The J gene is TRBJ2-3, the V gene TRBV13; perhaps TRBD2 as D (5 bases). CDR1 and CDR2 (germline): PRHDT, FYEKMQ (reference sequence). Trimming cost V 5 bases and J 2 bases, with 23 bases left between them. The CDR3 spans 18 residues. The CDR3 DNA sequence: TGTGCCAGCAGCGCCAGAGGGTTGGTCGGACTCCCCACAGATACGCAGTATTTT. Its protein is CASSARGLVGLPTDTQYF.

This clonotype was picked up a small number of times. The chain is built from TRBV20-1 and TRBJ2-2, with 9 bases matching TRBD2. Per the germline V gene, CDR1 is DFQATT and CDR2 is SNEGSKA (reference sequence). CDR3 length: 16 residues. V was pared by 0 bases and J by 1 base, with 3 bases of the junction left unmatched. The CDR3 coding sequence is TGCAGTGCTAGAGAAGGCGGGAGGGTGAACACCGGGGAGCTGTTTTTT. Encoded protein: CSAREGGRVNTGELFF.

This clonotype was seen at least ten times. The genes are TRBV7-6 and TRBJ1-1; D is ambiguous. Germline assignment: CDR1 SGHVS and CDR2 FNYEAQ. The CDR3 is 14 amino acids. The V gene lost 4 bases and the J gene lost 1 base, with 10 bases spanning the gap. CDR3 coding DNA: TGTGCCAGCAGCTCCGGACCGACGAACACTGAAGCTTTCTTT. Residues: CASSSGPTNTEAFF.

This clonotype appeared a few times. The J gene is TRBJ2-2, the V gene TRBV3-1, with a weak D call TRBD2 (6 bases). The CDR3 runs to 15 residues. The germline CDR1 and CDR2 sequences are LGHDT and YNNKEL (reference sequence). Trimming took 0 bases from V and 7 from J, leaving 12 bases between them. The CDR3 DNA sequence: TGTGCCAGCAGCCAAGATCTGGCGGGGAGCGGGGAGCTGTTTTTT. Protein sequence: CASSQDLAGSGELFF.

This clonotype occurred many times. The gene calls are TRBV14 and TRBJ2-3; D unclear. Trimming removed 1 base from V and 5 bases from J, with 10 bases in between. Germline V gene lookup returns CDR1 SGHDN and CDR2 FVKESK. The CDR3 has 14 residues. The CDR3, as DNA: TGTGCCAGCAGCCAAGTAGGCGCAGTAGATACGCAGTATTTT. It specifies CASSQVGAVDTQYF.

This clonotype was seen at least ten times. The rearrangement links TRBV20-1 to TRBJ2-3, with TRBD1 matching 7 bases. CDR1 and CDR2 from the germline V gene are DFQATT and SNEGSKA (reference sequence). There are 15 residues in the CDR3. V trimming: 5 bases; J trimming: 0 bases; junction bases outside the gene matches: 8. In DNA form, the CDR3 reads TGCAGTGCTTACCAACAGGGGAAAAGCACAGATACGCAGTATTTT. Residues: CSAYQQGKSTDTQYF.

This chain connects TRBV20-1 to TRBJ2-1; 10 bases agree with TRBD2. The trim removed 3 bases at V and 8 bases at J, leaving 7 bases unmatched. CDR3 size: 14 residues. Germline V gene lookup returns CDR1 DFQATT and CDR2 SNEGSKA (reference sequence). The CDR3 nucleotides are TGCAGTGCTAGGACTAGCGGGTGGGGGCATGAGCAGTTCTTC. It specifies CSARTSGWGHEQFF.

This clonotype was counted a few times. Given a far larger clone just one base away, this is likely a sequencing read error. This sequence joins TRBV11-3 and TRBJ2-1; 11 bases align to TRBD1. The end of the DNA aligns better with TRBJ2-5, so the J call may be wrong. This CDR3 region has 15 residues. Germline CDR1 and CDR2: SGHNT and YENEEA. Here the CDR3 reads CASSRGQGEGETQYF. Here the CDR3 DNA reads TGTGCCAGCAGCAGGGGACAGGGGGAGGGAGAGACCCAGTACTTC.